Below, one T cell receptor beta chain is given with its context. Sequencing was performed with immunoSEQ multiplex PCR; in TCRdb, only in-frame clones are kept and a portion is missing. This sample has about 36,000 clones, with about 88% found just once. The data originate from a study of T cell changes during pregnancy in multiple sclerosis. CDR3 length: 16 residues. J is TRBJ1-1 and V is TRBV21-1; the table's D gene call, TRBD1, was not cross checked with the DNA. TRBV21-1 represents a pseudogene. The material sequenced was CD8+ T cells from peripheral blood mononuclear cells, taken in the third trimester of pregnancy. The clonotype comes from a female donor with multiple sclerosis, enrolled in a pregnancy study. This CDR3 reads CASTLPGQGRNTEAFF. CDR3 nucleotide sequence: TGTGCCAGCACTTTACCGGGACAGGGGAGAAACACTGAAGCTTTCTTT.